The subject of this entry is one T cell receptor (beta chain). This record belongs to a study of CD8+ T cells in alopecia areata. cDNA prepared by RNA extraction and subsequent reverse transcription served as the template for sequencing. Method: immunoSEQ multiplex PCR; TCRdb's copy keeps in-frame clones and lacks some. The sample records more than 90,000 clones, approximately 60% being singletons. CDR1 is LGHNA, CDR2 YSLEER, per germline. V lost 0 bases and J 3 bases, leaving 15 bases between the germline ends. The CDR3 length is 16 residues. This sample's treatment: oral pan-JAK inhibitor, 5-10 mg twice daily.

The chain recombines TRBV4-3 with TRBJ2-7, with D uncertain. The TCR sequence derives from a human donor with alopecia areata. This specimen consisted of CD8+ T cells sorted from blood, obtained at week 4, from a patient treated with tofacitinib. Here the CDR3 reads CASSQDLGEAYYEQYF. The CDR3 DNA sequence: TGCGCCAGCAGCCAAGATCTCGGAGAGGCGTACTACGAGCAGTACTTC.